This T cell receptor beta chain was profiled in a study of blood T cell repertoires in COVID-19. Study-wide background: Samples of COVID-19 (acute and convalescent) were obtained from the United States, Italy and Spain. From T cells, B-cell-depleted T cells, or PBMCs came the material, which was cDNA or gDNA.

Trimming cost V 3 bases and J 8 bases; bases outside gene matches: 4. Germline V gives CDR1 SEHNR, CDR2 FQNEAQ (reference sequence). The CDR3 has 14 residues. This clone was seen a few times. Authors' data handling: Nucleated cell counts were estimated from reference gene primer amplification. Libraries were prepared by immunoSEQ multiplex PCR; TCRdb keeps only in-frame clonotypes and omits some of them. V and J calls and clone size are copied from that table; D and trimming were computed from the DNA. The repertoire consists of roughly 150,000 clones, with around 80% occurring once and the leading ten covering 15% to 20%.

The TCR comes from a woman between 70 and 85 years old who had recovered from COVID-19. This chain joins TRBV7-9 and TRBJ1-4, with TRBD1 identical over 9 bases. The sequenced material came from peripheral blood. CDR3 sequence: CASSLGQGREKLFF. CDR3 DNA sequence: TGTGCCAGCAGCTTGGGACAGGGCCGGGAAAAACTGTTTTTT.